These 12 T cell receptor beta chains came from one sample sequenced in a study of CD8+ T cells in alopecia areata (dated by TCRdb to 2017 to 2018). Receptor libraries were prepared by the immunoSEQ multiplex PCR assay. RNA was extracted from all samples and reverse transcribed into cDNA, which served as template for TCR sequencing. The immuneACCESS repertoire file appears here via TCRdb, limited to in-frame rearrangements. These files lack a portion of the clones; in checked studies, under half of the deficit traces to unresolved V genes, and the cause of the others is not known. The sample table holds some 170,000 clones, of which about 54% were seen once. In total, the top ten clones hold 16% of the sample. In light of the paper, this sample's treatment or condition label describes: oral pan-JAK inhibitor, 5-10 mg twice daily. The source was CD4+ T cells sorted from blood, collected between weeks 55 and 65, from a patient treated with tofacitinib. Every receptor here comes from a human donor with alopecia areata.

This chain joins TRBV6-6 and TRBJ2-2; possibly TRBD1 or TRBD2 for D (5 bases each). The CDR3 runs to 16 residues. The germline CDR1 and CDR2 sequences are MNHNY and SVGAGI (reference sequence). V lost 3 bases to trimming and J lost 4 bases, with 15 bases between them. CDR3 sequence (DNA): TGTGCCAGCAGTTATGCCGTGCAGGGACGCACCGGGGAGCTGTTTTTT. Its protein is CASSYAVQGRTGELFF.

J is TRBJ1-5 and V is TRBV7-2; a possible D gene is TRBD1 (6 bases). The germline V gene encodes CDR1 SGHTA and CDR2 FQGNSA. There are 15 residues in the CDR3. V shed 5 bases and J shed 5 bases, with 16 bases lying between them. CDR3 sequence: CASSPGAIRDQPQHF. CDR3 DNA sequence: TGTGCCAGCAGCCCAGGGGCCATCAGGGATCAGCCCCAGCATTTT.

The V gene is TRBV5-6, the J gene TRBJ2-1, with 7 bases lining up with TRBD2. The ends lost 5 bases at V and 5 bases at J; junction bases unmatched: 13. Per the germline V gene, CDR1 is SGHDT and CDR2 is YYEEEE. CDR3 length: 16 residues. CDR3 sequence (DNA): TGTGCCAGCAGGCCTATAGTCGGGGGGATTGACAATGAGCAGTTCTTC. It translates to CASRPIVGGIDNEQFF.

This chain links TRBV30 with TRBJ1-2; weak D call: TRBD1 (5 bases). V was clipped by 7 bases and J by 9 bases, with 21 bases between them. Germline lookup yields CDR1 GTSNPN and CDR2 SVGIG (reference sequence). The length of the CDR3 is 13 residues. The CDR3 region has the DNA TGTGCCTACTGGGACCGAACTATGAAAAGCTACACCTTC. It translates to CAYWDRTMKSYTF.

This chain uses TRBV28 with TRBJ2-7; D remains ambiguous. The CDR3 runs to 13 residues. CDR1 and CDR2 from the germline V gene are MDHEN and SYDVKM. V was shortened by 4 bases and J by 0 bases, with 7 bases between the two germline ends. The DNA of the CDR3 is TGTGCCAGCAGTTCATTTAGCTCCTACGAGCAGTACTTC. The encoded protein is CASSSFSSYEQYF.

The genes are TRBV7-2 and TRBJ2-7; no firm D call. V lost 0 bases and J 1 base, leaving 16 bases between the germline ends. The CDR3 loop spans 17 amino acids. Germline values: CDR1 SGHTA, CDR2 FQGNSA. The CDR3 nucleotides read TGTGCCAGCAGCTTAGCTTTTCGGTGGGGTGGATCCTACGAGCAGTACTTC. The encoded protein is CASSLAFRWGGSYEQYF.

The rearrangement joins TRBV30 to TRBJ1-1, with no clear D. V was cut by 0 bases and J by 2 bases, with 7 bases left in between. The germline gives CDR1 GTSNPN, CDR2 SVGIG (reference sequence). There are 13 residues in the CDR3. The CDR3 nucleotides are TGTGCCTGGAGTGTTAAGGCTAACACTGAAGCTTTCTTT. It encodes CAWSVKANTEAFF.

This chain connects TRBV27 to TRBJ2-5; 7 bases map to TRBD2. Germline assignment: CDR1 MNHEY and CDR2 SMNVEV (reference sequence). J lost 5 bases, V lost 5 bases, and 8 bases had no gene match. The CDR3 totals 14 residues. The CDR3 coding sequence is TGTGCCAGCAGTACAAAGCGGGGTGGGGAGACCCAGTACTTC. It codes for CASSTKRGGETQYF.

This chain connects TRBV29-1 to TRBJ1-1; 7 positions match TRBD1. With V trimmed by 8 bases and J by 2 bases, 5 bases remained unmatched. This CDR3 comprises 12 residues. The germline V gene has CDR1 SQVTM and CDR2 ANQGSEA. The CDR3 reads CSCWDSNTEAFF. In DNA, the CDR3 is TGCAGCTGCTGGGACAGCAACACTGAAGCTTTCTTT.

V and J are TRBV10-3 and TRBJ1-3; D unclear. The CDR3 is made up of 13 amino acids. Germline CDR1 and CDR2: ENHRY and SYGVKD. V lost 7 bases and J lost 2, with 9 bases in between. DNA for the CDR3: TGTGCCATCACCGGACGTACTGGAAACACCATATATTTT. Protein: CAITGRTGNTIYF.

The chain is built from TRBV19 and TRBJ1-5; the match to TRBD1 covers 7 bases. The CDR3 has 16 residues. The V gene end was trimmed by 6 bases and the J gene end by 5 bases; junction bases not matched to a gene: 13. Germline loops: CDR1 LNHDA, CDR2 SQIVND (reference sequence). CDR3 bases: TGTGCCAGTAGGAGCTTCGGACAGGCGCTTGATCAGCCCCAGCATTTT. Translated: CASRSFGQALDQPQHF.

The genes are TRBV4-1 and TRBJ1-2; no clear D gene. V was clipped by 0 bases and J by 4 bases, with 6 bases between them. Germline CDR1 and CDR2: MGHRA and YSYEKL. This CDR3 has 13 amino acids. CDR3 sequence: CASSQEQFYGYTF. The CDR3, as DNA: TGCGCCAGCAGCCAAGAACAGTTCTATGGCTACACCTTC.